This T cell receptor (beta chain) emerged from a study of technical replicates of blood from a few donors. Per germline, CDR1 LGHNA and CDR2 YNFKEQ. The CDR3 is made up of 16 amino acids. V was pared by 2 bases and J by 5 bases, with 4 bases of the junction left unmatched. Generated by immunoSEQ multiplex PCR, the TCRdb table keeps only in-frame clones and is missing some. Seen here are 90,000 to 100,000 clones, 90% to 96% observed once, and the top ten hold 0.22%. Sequencing used T cells isolated from PBMCs. The J gene is TRBJ2-3, the V gene TRBV4-2, with 13 bases that match TRBD2. This TCR was sampled from a human donor in good health. The CDR3 nucleotides are TGTGCCAGCAGCCAACAGACTAGCGGGGGGTTAGATACGCAGTATTTT. It specifies CASSQQTSGGLDTQYF.